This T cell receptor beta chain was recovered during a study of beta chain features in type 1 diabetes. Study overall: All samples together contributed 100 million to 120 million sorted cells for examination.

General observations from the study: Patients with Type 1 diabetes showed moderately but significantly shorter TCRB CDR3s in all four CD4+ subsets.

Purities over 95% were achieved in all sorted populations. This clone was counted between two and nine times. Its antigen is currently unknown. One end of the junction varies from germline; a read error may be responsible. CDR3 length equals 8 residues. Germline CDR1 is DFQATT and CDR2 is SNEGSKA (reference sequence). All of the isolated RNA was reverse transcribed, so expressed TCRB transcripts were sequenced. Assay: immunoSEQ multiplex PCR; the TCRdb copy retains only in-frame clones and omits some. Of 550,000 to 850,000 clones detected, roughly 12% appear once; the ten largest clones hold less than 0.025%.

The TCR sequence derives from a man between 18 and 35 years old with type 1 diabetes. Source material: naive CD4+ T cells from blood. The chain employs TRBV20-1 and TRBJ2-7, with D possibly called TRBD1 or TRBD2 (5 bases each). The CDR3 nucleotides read TGCAGTGCCGGTACAGAGGGGTTC. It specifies CSAGTEGF.